This TCR beta chain was obtained from a study of T cells after yellow fever vaccination. With respect to this clonotype: Its target is not known.

This CDR3 has 14 residues. V shed 8 bases and J shed 6 bases, with 19 bases lying between them. TCRdb re-analysed the 5' RACE reads in MiXCR, keeping a single row per CDR3 protein. The repertoire holds more than 300,000 distinct CDR3 sequences, with approximately 11% as singletons. Study-wide results and caveats: A weaker but faster secondary response was observed, peaking on day 5 versus 15.

The chain uses TRBV12-3 or TRBV12-4 and TRBJ1-1; D gene uncertain. The input for sequencing was CD4+ T cells sorted from PBMCs, taken 45 days after the yellow fever booster vaccination. This clonotype originated in a man in his late teens or twenties who received the YFV17D yellow fever vaccine. The CDR3 region is CASRRPVRSSEAFF. The DNA of the CDR3 is TGTGCCAGCCGCCGGCCTGTGCGTAGCTCTGAAGCTTTCTTT.